This is a list of T cell receptor beta chains from one sample in a study of T-cell memory formation after mild COVID-19. MiXCR was run by TCRdb on the 5' RACE reads, yielding one entry per CDR3 protein. The sample lists around 440,000 distinct CDR3 sequences; 15% to 20% were seen once. Sequenced: PBMCs or a T cell subset sorted from them (not recorded which). The source of these receptors is an adult woman who had mild COVID-19 (a few samples of this study predate the infection). Cell type and time point are not known. CDR3s include the opening cysteine and the closing phenylalanine or tryptophan. D genes are given only for firm matches. Rows may omit the clone size; those that give it use once, few, many or a size class.

TRBV12-3/TRBV12-4	-	TRBJ1-5	-	TGTGCCAGCAGTTCAGGGGAAAGTCAGCCCCAGCATTTT	CASSSGESQPQHF
TRBV18	few	TRBJ2-3	-	TGTGCCAGCTCACCACAGGCAGGGGCTAGCACAGATACGCAGTATTTT	CASSPQAGASTDTQYF
TRBV12-3/TRBV12-4	-	TRBJ2-1	TRBD2	TGTGCCAGCAGTTTTGGCGGGAGGGCCCTCAATGAGCAGTTCTTC	CASSFGGRALNEQFF
TRBV6-5	-	TRBJ2-7	TRBD2	TGTGCCAGCAGTTACTCGACTAGCGGGGGTTACGAGCAGTACTTC	CASSYSTSGGYEQYF
TRBV6-1	-	TRBJ2-1	-	TGTGCCAGTGCCTTTGGGCAGGTCCAAGACAATGAGCAGTTCTTC	CASAFGQVQDNEQFF
TRBV28	once	TRBJ2-7	TRBD2	TGTGCCAGCATAGCCCTCTATTCCAGCGGGAGTCAGGTGCAGTACTTC	CASIALYSSGSQVQYF
TRBV5-4	-	TRBJ1-6	-	TGTGCCAGCAGCTTCTCCGTGACCGACGACCTCCACTTT	CASSFSVTDDLHF
TRBV7-6	-	TRBJ2-3	-	TGTGCCAGCAGCTTAGGGACTACAACCGCCGATACGCAGTATTTT	CASSLGTTTADTQYF
TRBV6-5	few	TRBJ1-5	TRBD1	TGTGCCAGCAGTTACTCGGACAGGGGGAATCAGCCCCAGCATTTT	CASSYSDRGNQPQHF
TRBV15	-	TRBJ2-7	TRBD1	TGTGCCACCAGCTATTCACAGGGGGAGGCGTACGAGCAGTACTTC	CATSYSQGEAYEQYF
TRBV12-3/TRBV12-4	few	TRBJ2-5	-	TGTGCCAGCAGTTTAGTCGCCGAGACCCAGTACTTC	CASSLVAETQYF
TRBV12-3/TRBV12-4	few	TRBJ2-1	TRBD2	TGTGCCACCACCCGGGTACTAGCGGGAGGATACAATGAGCAGTTCTTC	CATTRVLAGGYNEQFF
TRBV5-5	-	TRBJ1-1	TRBD1	TGTGCCAGCAGCTTTTCCCTACAGGGGTACACTGAAGCTTTCTTT	CASSFSLQGYTEAFF
TRBV30	many	TRBJ1-2	TRBD1	TGTGCCTGGACCCCGGGACAGAACTATGGCTACACCTTC	CAWTPGQNYGYTF
TRBV27	-	TRBJ1-1	-	TGTGCCAGCAGTTTAGCCGGGGCTCGGACTGAAGCTTTCTTT	CASSLAGARTEAFF
TRBV7-9	-	TRBJ2-7	-	TGTGCCAGCAGCTCGCCCAACAACGAGCAGTACTTC	CASSSPNNEQYF
TRBV5-6	few	TRBJ1-1	-	TGTGCCAGCAGCTTCTCGAACACTGAAGCTTTCTTT	CASSFSNTEAFF
TRBV4-1	-	TRBJ1-5	TRBD1	TGCGCCAGCAGCCAAGGAGAGACAGGGCACAATCAGCCCCAGCATTTT	CASSQGETGHNQPQHF
TRBV5-1	few	TRBJ2-2	-	TGCGCCAGCAGCTTGGCTCAGGATTACACCGGGGAGCTGTTTTTT	CASSLAQDYTGELFF
TRBV25-1	few	TRBJ2-5	-	TGTGCCAGCAGTGAAAGAGGGGAGTGGGGGCAAGAGACCCAGTACTTC	CASSERGEWGQETQYF
TRBV7-2	many	TRBJ2-1	TRBD2	TGTGCCAGCAGCTTAGTGCCACTAGCGGGAGGAGTGGATGAGCAGTTCTTC	CASSLVPLAGGVDEQFF
TRBV7-9	-	TRBJ2-2	-	TGTGCCAGCAGCCCCCCCGAGGGTTTAGGTGGCACCGGGGAGCTGTTTTTT	CASSPPEGLGGTGELFF
TRBV7-2	-	TRBJ2-4	TRBD2	TGTGCCAGCAGCCTACCAGTTAGCGGGTTCGTAAACATTCAGTACTTC	CASSLPVSGFVNIQYF
TRBV29-1	-	TRBJ1-2	-	TGCAGCGTTGGGTCTGCAGAGTATGGCTACACCTTC	CSVGSAEYGYTF
TRBV10-2	-	TRBJ2-1	TRBD2	TGCGCCAGCAGCCTCTCCCTAGCGGGGGGGATAGATGAGCAGTTCTTC	CASSLSLAGGIDEQFF
TRBV9	few	TRBJ1-2	-	TGTGCCAGCACCCCTGGGGGTTCATATGGCTACACCTTC	CASTPGGSYGYTF
TRBV14	-	TRBJ2-1	TRBD1	TGTGCCAGCAGCCAGTTAGGGACAGGGTCATACAATGAGCAGTTCTTC	CASSQLGTGSYNEQFF
TRBV6-5	-	TRBJ2-7	TRBD1	TGTGCCAGCAGCCCACCTCCGGGACAGGCCGACGAGCAGTACTTC	CASSPPPGQADEQYF
TRBV5-1	few	TRBJ2-7	-	TGCGCCAGCAGACGGACAGACCAAAACTACGAGCAGTACTTC	CASRRTDQNYEQYF
TRBV9	few	TRBJ1-2	-	TGTGCCAGCAGCGCCGACTTTAGGGGGGGCTACACCTTC	CASSADFRGGYTF
TRBV7-6	few	TRBJ2-5	-	TGTGCCAGCAGCTTAGAGGCGGGCTCCGAGACCCAGTACTTC	CASSLEAGSETQYF